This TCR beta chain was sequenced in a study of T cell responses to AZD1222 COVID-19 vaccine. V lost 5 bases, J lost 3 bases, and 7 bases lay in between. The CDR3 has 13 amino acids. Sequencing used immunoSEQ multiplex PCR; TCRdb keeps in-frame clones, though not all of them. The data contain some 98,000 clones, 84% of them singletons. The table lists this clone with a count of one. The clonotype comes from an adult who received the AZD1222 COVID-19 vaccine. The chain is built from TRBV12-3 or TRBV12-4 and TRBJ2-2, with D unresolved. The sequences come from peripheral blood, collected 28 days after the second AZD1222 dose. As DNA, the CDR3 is TGTGCCAGCAGTATAAGGGACACCGGGGAGCTGTTTTTT. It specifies CASSIRDTGELFF.